A selection of T cell receptor beta chains follows, all from one sample in a study of cytomegalovirus exposure and HLA in healthy donors. Generated by immunoSEQ multiplex PCR, the TCRdb table keeps only in-frame clones and is missing some. This sample has about 160,000 clones; around three quarters occur once, and the top ten carry 1%. Sequencing used PBMCs. The source of these receptors is a woman in her thirties or forties in good health and CMV-seronegative. Both conserved end residues are part of each CDR3.

v_call	j_call	cdr3_length	cdr3_aa
TRBV15	TRBJ1-2	12	CATSRGRDGYTF
TRBV6-5	TRBJ2-1	15	CASSYRRLAGNEQFF
TRBV4-1	TRBJ1-3	15	CASSQDLSGGNTIYF
TRBV21-1	TRBJ2-2	17	CASSKALRGQGTGELFF
TRBV15	TRBJ2-1	17	CATSEDSGGFSYNEQFF
TRBV6-5	TRBJ1-1	13	CASSYHEKTEAFF
TRBV6-5	TRBJ1-1	14	CASTVKGGRAEAFF
TRBV7-3	TRBJ2-1	16	CASSRSGTSGSYEQFF
TRBV25-1	TRBJ1-3	12	CASLAGGNTIYF
TRBV6-1	TRBJ2-2	15	CASSVAGAGTGELFF
TRBV14	TRBJ2-2	15	CASSDNRLYTGELFF
TRBV29-1	TRBJ2-7	13	CSVEGGGSYEQYF
TRBV6-1	TRBJ1-1	14	CASRSQGGWTEAFF
TRBV5-1	TRBJ1-1	17	CASSLADRGTMNTEAFF
TRBV6-1	TRBJ2-2	18	CASSEWLGLAVNTGELFF
TRBV23-1	TRBJ2-4	21	CASSQSLRGRTSDAKWNIQYF
TRBV4-2	TRBJ2-3	15	CASSPGTSGTDTQYF
TRBV27	TRBJ2-7	15	CASRKTSGRGDEQYF
TRBV28	TRBJ1-1	15	CASSSGTALNTEAFF
TRBV27	TRBJ1-4	15	CASSAQGTGVGKLFF
TRBV19	TRBJ2-5	13	CASSGTRQETQYF
TRBV5-6	TRBJ2-7	15	CASSSTGQGTYEQYF
TRBV2	TRBJ2-7	15	CASRRTSGDSYEQYF
TRBV30	TRBJ1-3	14	CAWNKGSSGNTIYF
TRBV7-2	TRBJ1-5	14	CASSFFGSNQPQHF
TRBV6-5	TRBJ2-5	16	CASSYSVGIGGETQYF
TRBV2	TRBJ1-1	15	CASNNPRDRDTEAFF
TRBV6-6	TRBJ2-7	13	CASIGAGAYEQYF
TRBV10-1	TRBJ1-2	13	CASSEVGGGGYTF
TRBV19	TRBJ2-7	13	CARAGTGGYEQYF
TRBV6-6	TRBJ2-7	16	CASSYSGLAGEYEQYF
TRBV7-7	TRBJ2-1	18	CASSPPGLLAGGYNEQFF
TRBV27	TRBJ2-7	14	CASSLGQASYEQYF
TRBV11-2	TRBJ1-4	16	CASSLEGSWTGEKLFF
TRBV28	TRBJ1-5	12	CATLSSNQPQHF
TRBV5-4	TRBJ2-1	17	CASSLVVTSGSENEQFF
TRBV28	TRBJ1-1	13	CASSFPGNTEAFF
TRBV11-2	TRBJ2-7	15	CASSLGPGGTYEQYF
TRBV28	TRBJ2-1	18	CASSRTGVKREVYNEQFF
TRBV6-1	TRBJ1-3	15	CASSETGRLGNTIYF